Listed below are T cell receptor beta chains from one sample, sequenced in a study of CD8+ T cells in alopecia areata. Sequenced by immunoSEQ multiplex PCR; TCRdb stores in-frame clones only, minus some. The sample lists fewer than 100,000 clones; around two fifths were seen once. Sequenced material: CD4+ T cells sorted from blood. Receptors were obtained from a human donor with alopecia areata. CDR3s include the opening cysteine and the closing phenylalanine or tryptophan. D genes are given only for firm matches. Where a row states a size, it is once, few, many or the class of an expanded clone; other rows omit it.

- TRBJ2-7 TRBV11-2 many CASSLHSGDGYEQYF TGTGCCAGCAGCTTACATTCGGGGGACGGCTACGAGCAGTACTTC
- TRBJ2-2 TRBV29-1 - CSVQVQRLTGELFF TGCAGCGTGCAGGTGCAGAGACTCACCGGGGAGCTGTTTTTT
- TRBJ1-2 TRBV30 - CAWSEIQDYGYTF TGTGCCTGGAGTGAGATTCAGGACTATGGCTACACCTTC
- TRBJ1-1 TRBV29-1 - CSGKDSLGTEAFF TGCAGCGGGAAGGACAGCCTTGGTACTGAAGCTTTCTTT
TRBD1 TRBJ2-7 TRBV27 - CASSQGQGSYEQYF TGTGCCAGCAGTCAAGGACAGGGCTCCTACGAGCAGTACTTC
- TRBJ2-5 TRBV30 - CAWSRQGRETQYF TGTGCCTGGAGTCGGCAGGGGAGAGAGACCCAGTACTTC
- TRBJ1-5 TRBV7-9 few CASSLVNQPQHF TGTGCCAGCAGCTTAGTTAATCAGCCCCAGCATTTT
- TRBJ2-7 TRBV11-2 few CASSSIAFSYEQYF TGTGCCAGCAGTTCCATAGCGTTTTCCTACGAGCAGTACTTC
- TRBJ2-5 TRBV7-2 - CASSVNRVTWETQYF TGTGCCAGCAGCGTAAACCGGGTCACTTGGGAGACCCAGTACTTC
- TRBJ2-6 TRBV6-6 - CASETSGANVLTF TGTGCCAGCGAAACCTCTGGGGCCAACGTCCTGACTTTC
- TRBJ2-4 TRBV28 - CATTGAAKNIQYF TGTGCCACCACGGGGGCAGCCAAAAACATTCAGTACTTC
- TRBJ2-7 TRBV30 - CAWSVFPIMDEQYF TGTGCCTGGAGTGTATTCCCCATTATGGACGAGCAGTACTTC
TRBD2 TRBJ2-1 TRBV28 - CASSLAGAFNEQFF TGTGCCAGCAGTTTAGCGGGAGCTTTCAATGAGCAGTTCTTC
- TRBJ2-3 TRBV29-1 - CSVEPPETDTQYF TGCAGCGTTGAACCGCCTGAGACAGATACGCAGTATTTT
- TRBJ2-3 TRBV20-1 - CSASPGTPHF TGCAGTGCTAGCCCCGGGACTCCCCATTTT
- TRBJ2-1 TRBV20-1 - CSAGGFEQFF TGCAGTGCTGGGGGCTTTGAGCAGTTCTTC
- TRBJ2-3 TRBV29-1 - CSVGGRVADTQYF TGCAGCGTTGGTGGCAGGGTGGCAGATACGCAGTATTTT
TRBD2 TRBJ2-5 TRBV5-1 - CASSSTGTSQETQYF TGCGCCAGCAGCTCTACGGGGACTAGCCAAGAGACCCAGTACTTC
- TRBJ2-7 TRBV20-1 - CSARSSYEQYF TGCAGTGCTAGGAGCTCCTACGAGCAGTACTTC
TRBD2 TRBJ2-2 TRBV29-1 few CIGGGASGELFF TGCATCGGCGGGGGGGCCTCCGGGGAGCTGTTTTTT
- TRBJ1-1 TRBV27 - CASTPRGGYNTEAFF TGTGCCAGCACCCCCCGCGGGGGATACAACACTGAAGCTTTCTTT
- TRBJ2-7 TRBV30 - CAWSAPGNLYEQYF TGTGCCTGGAGTGCGCCGGGAAACTTATACGAGCAGTACTTC
- TRBJ1-6 TRBV5-1 - CASGAKPNSPLHF TGCGCCAGCGGAGCAAAGCCTAATTCACCCCTCCACTTT
- TRBJ1-5 TRBV18 few CASSPGNQPQHF TGTGCCAGCTCACCAGGGAATCAGCCCCAGCATTTT
- TRBJ2-2 TRBV9 - CASSVGQLNTGELFF TGTGCCAGCAGCGTTGGACAGCTGAACACCGGGGAGCTGTTTTTT
- TRBJ2-7 TRBV5-1 - CASSRGQGEQYF TGCGCCAGCAGCCGGGGCCAGGGTGAGCAGTACTTC
- TRBJ2-7 TRBV6-1 - CASSVDDSYEQYF TGTGCCAGCAGTGTTGATGATTCCTACGAGCAGTACTTC
TRBD2 TRBJ2-7 TRBV30 - CAWRAGGVHEQYF TGTGCCTGGAGGGCCGGGGGGGTCCACGAGCAGTACTTC
TRBD1 TRBJ1-4 TRBV2 few CASRDYRDRGSELFF TGTGCCAGCAGAGACTACCGGGACAGGGGATCTGAACTGTTTTTT
TRBD2 TRBJ2-1 TRBV7-2 - CASSSLAGGIDEQFF TGTGCCAGCAGCTCCCTAGCGGGAGGCATAGATGAGCAGTTCTTC
- TRBJ2-5 TRBV9 few CASSDQSLTQYF TGTGCCAGCAGCGACCAGTCGTTGACCCAGTACTTC
- TRBJ2-1 TRBV20-1 - CSAPQTGEQFF TGCAGTGCTCCACAGACCGGTGAGCAGTTCTTC
TRBD2 TRBJ2-3 TRBV4-3 - CASSHSGSPDTQYF TGCGCCAGCAGCCATAGCGGGAGTCCAGATACGCAGTATTTT
- TRBJ2-7 TRBV7-9 - CASSQTSYEQYF TGTGCCAGCAGTCAGACGTCCTACGAGCAGTACTTC
- TRBJ2-7 TRBV6-6 - CASIGDYEQYF TGTGCCAGCATTGGGGACTACGAGCAGTACTTC
TRBD2 TRBJ2-3 TRBV7-9 few CASSFSAGGRADTQYF TGTGCCAGCAGCTTTTCCGCGGGGGGGCGAGCAGATACGCAGTATTTT
- TRBJ1-2 TRBV29-1 - CSVGQNYGYTF TGCAGCGTCGGACAGAACTATGGCTACACCTTC
- TRBJ2-7 TRBV2 - CASSVNYEQYF TGTGCCAGCAGTGTCAACTACGAGCAGTACTTC
- TRBJ1-2 TRBV25-1 - CASSSPLYGYTF TGTGCCAGCAGCTCCCCCCTGTATGGCTACACCTTC
- TRBJ2-1 TRBV5-5 - CASSLVYNEQFF TGTGCCAGCAGCTTGGTGTACAATGAGCAGTTCTTC
TRBD1 TRBJ2-3 TRBV30 - CAWSVLGTATDTQYF TGTGCCTGGAGTGTACTCGGGACAGCTACAGATACGCAGTATTTT